This T cell receptor (beta chain) was sequenced during a study of shared clonotypes between healthy human individuals. Method: immunoSEQ multiplex PCR; TCRdb's copy keeps in-frame clones and lacks some. This table has 400,000 to 600,000 clones, about 80% appearing once. The ends lost 2 bases at V and 3 bases at J; junction bases unmatched: 9. Germline values: CDR1 SGHTA, CDR2 FQGTGA. The CDR3 has 16 amino acids. The clonotype comes from a woman between 40 and 50 years old in good health. Some clones in this sample may be carry-over from other donors' samples. The specimen sequenced was PBMCs. The chain uses TRBV7-3 and TRBJ1-1; 7 bases are shared with TRBD1. The DNA of the CDR3 is TGTGCCAGCAGCTTAGGCGGCAGGGGGGAGTACACTGAAGCTTTCTTT. Protein product: CASSLGGRGEYTEAFF. Full variable domain (outside the CDR3, taken from reference TRBV7-3 and TRBJ1-1): GAGVSQTPSNKVTEKGKYVELRCDPISGHTALYWYRQSLGQGPEFLIYFQGTGAADDSGLPNDRFFAVRPEGSVSTLKIQRTERGDSAVYLCASSLGGRGEYTEAFFGQGTRLTVV.